Following are 18 T cell receptor beta chains from one sample sequenced in a study of blood T cell repertoires in COVID-19. Assay used: immunoSEQ multiplex PCR; TCRdb lists only in-frame clones, some missing. The repertoire holds roughly 180,000 clones, roughly 82% seen once, with about 4.9% in the top ten. The source material was peripheral blood. All receptors come from a woman in her 30s with acute or convalescent COVID-19.

The V gene is TRBV5-1, the J gene TRBJ2-1; TRBD2 matches at 11 bases. Per the germline V gene, CDR1 is SGHRS and CDR2 is YFSETQ. The CDR3 covers 16 residues. Unmatched junction bases numbered 3, after V lost 4 bases and J lost 0 bases. The CDR3, as DNA: TGCGCCAGCAGCGTAGGACTAGCGGGCTCCTACAATGAGCAGTTCTTC. Residues: CASSVGLAGSYNEQFF. Looking up the rest from reference TRBV5-1 and TRBJ2-1 gives the full variable domain: KAGVTQTPRYLIKTRGQQVTLSCSPISGHRSVSWYQQTPGQGLQFLFEYFSETQRNKGNFPGRFSGRQFSNSRSEMNVSTLELGDSALYLCASSVGLAGSYNEQFFGPGTRLTVL.

The chain joins TRBV28 to TRBJ1-3, with D unresolved. The V gene's germline CDR1 is MDHEN and CDR2 SYDVKM. The CDR3 contains 14 residues. V shed 6 bases and J shed 0 bases, with 9 bases lying between them. The chain's CDR3 is CASSYQVSGNTIYF. DNA of the CDR3: TGTGCCAGCAGCTACCAGGTCTCTGGAAACACCATATATTTT.

This clone occurred once. The chain links TRBV9 to TRBJ2-2, with D possibly TRBD2 on 5 matching bases. The CDR3 runs 14 residues. The germline V and J ends were trimmed by 3 bases and 5 bases, with 11 bases remaining between them. Per the germline V gene, CDR1 is SGDLS and CDR2 is YYNGEE. The CDR3 nucleotides read TGTGCCAGCAGCGGGACTCTTTATACCGGGGAGCTGTTTTTT. It encodes CASSGTLYTGELFF.

This chain joins TRBV28 and TRBJ2-7; D is possibly TRBD2 (5 bases). The germline V gene encodes CDR1 MDHEN and CDR2 SYDVKM. V was cut by 2 bases and J by 12 bases, with 20 bases left in between. The CDR3 is made up of 14 amino acids. Written as DNA, the CDR3 is TGTGCCAGCAGTTTACCGGGGTATTCCGAAGAGTGGTACTTC. Encoded protein: CASSLPGYSEEWYF.

This chain uses TRBV7-9 with TRBJ1-1; D perhaps matches TRBD1 (5 bases). This CDR3 has 14 amino acids. V was shortened by 6 bases and J by 4 bases, with 15 bases between the two germline ends. Germline CDR1 reads SEHNR; CDR2 reads FQNEAQ (reference sequence). CDR3 protein: CASSLLLGGTEAFF. For the CDR3, the DNA is TGTGCCAGCAGTCTCCTGTTGGGGGGCACTGAAGCTTTCTTT.

The V gene is TRBV18, the J gene TRBJ1-1; D is uncertain. Per the germline V gene, CDR1 is KGHSH and CDR2 is LQKENI. The CDR3 sequence is 14 residues long. With 3 bases removed from V and 8 bases from J, the gap between germline ends came to 16 bases. The chain's CDR3 is CASSPDGRPEEAFF. CDR3 nucleotides: TGTGCCAGCTCACCGGACGGGAGACCAGAAGAAGCTTTCTTT.

A single count supports this clone. The V gene is TRBV6-2 or TRBV6-3, the J gene TRBJ2-2; 12 bases line up with TRBD2. Germline-derived CDR1 and CDR2 are MNHEY and SVGEGT. CDR3 length: 18 amino acids. V gave up 0 bases and J gave up 7 bases; unmatched junction bases: 9. This CDR3 reads CASSYSLLAGGRVGELFF. The CDR3 coding sequence is TGTGCCAGCAGTTACTCCCTCCTAGCGGGGGGGAGAGTCGGGGAGCTGTTTTTT.

The V and J genes are TRBV2 and TRBJ2-2; weak D call: TRBD1 (6 bases). The germline V gene has CDR1 SNHLY and CDR2 FYNNEI. V was trimmed by 3 bases and J by 7 bases, leaving 12 bases between them. The CDR3 length is 14 residues. CDR3 in amino acids: CASSDVGAYGELFF. In DNA, the CDR3 is TGTGCCAGCAGTGATGTGGGGGCGTACGGGGAGCTGTTTTTT.

The J gene is TRBJ1-4, the V gene TRBV28; TRBD1 matches 10 bases. This CDR3 is 15 amino acids long. Germline trimming cut 5 bases from V and 8 bases from J; bases unmatched to any gene: 8. CDR1 is MDHEN and CDR2 is SYDVKM in the germline V gene. The CDR3 DNA follows: TGTGCCAGCAGTCCCACGACAGGGGGCTTAGAAAAACTGTTTTTT. Protein: CASSPTTGGLEKLFF.

V gene TRBV7-9 combines with J gene TRBJ1-5; possible D gene TRBD1, 5 bases. Germline V gives CDR1 SEHNR, CDR2 FQNEAQ (reference sequence). The CDR3 runs 17 residues. The ends were cut back, 2 bases at V and 5 bases at J, with 19 bases in the middle. The CDR3 DNA sequence: TGTGCCAGCAGCTTAACCTCCTGGCAGGGAAGGGATCAGCCCCAGCATTTT. Translated: CASSLTSWQGRDQPQHF. Using reference TRBV7-9 and TRBJ1-5 for the parts outside the CDR3, the full variable domain is DTGVSQNPRHKITKRGQNVTFRCDPISEHNRLYWYRQTLGQGPEFLTYFQNEAQLEKSRLLSDRFSAERPKGSFSTLEIQRTEQGDSAMYLCASSLTSWQGRDQPQHFGDGTRLSIL.

The V and J genes are TRBV7-3 and TRBJ1-3, with no clear D. Between the trimmed V and J ends, which lost 3 bases and 0 bases, there was a span of 6 bases. Germline-derived CDR1 and CDR2 are SGHTA and FQGTGA. This CDR3 comprises 14 residues. CDR3 nucleotide sequence: TGTGCCAGCAGCTTGGGCCCCTCTGGAAACACCATATATTTT. Its protein product is CASSLGPSGNTIYF.

The rearrangement joins TRBV27 to TRBJ2-5, with D maybe TRBD1 (6 bases). From germline, CDR1 is MNHEY and CDR2 SMNVEV (reference sequence). The CDR3 runs to 13 residues. The V gene lost 4 bases and the J gene lost 7 bases, with 13 bases spanning the gap. For the CDR3, the DNA is TGTGCCAGCAGTTCCCGGGACATAAGGACCCAGTACTTC. Translating gives CASSSRDIRTQYF.

This clone has more than one count but fewer than ten. This chain uses TRBV19 with TRBJ1-5; 8 bases align to TRBD1. This CDR3 region has 16 residues. The germline CDR1 and CDR2 sequences are LNHDA and SQIVND (reference sequence). Trimming took 6 bases from V and 3 from J; bases not matched to a gene: 10. In DNA, the CDR3 is TGTGCCAGTAGGATTAATGGACAGGGAATCAATCAGCCCCAGCATTTT. As protein: CASRINGQGINQPQHF.

This clone appeared once. The chain employs TRBV7-2 and TRBJ2-5, with 7 nucleotides matching TRBD1. The CDR3 loop spans 15 amino acids. The V and J ends lost 5 bases and 2 bases, in that order; junction bases with no gene match: 8. Germline V lookup: CDR1 SGHTA, CDR2 FQGNSA. The CDR3 sequence: CASSLWDSPQETQYF. Here the CDR3 DNA reads TGTGCCAGCAGCCTCTGGGACAGCCCACAAGAGACCCAGTACTTC. The complete variable domain, with remaining parts taken from reference TRBV7-2 and TRBJ2-5, reads GAGVSQSPSNKVTEKGKDVELRCDPISGHTALYWYRQSLGQGLEFLIYFQGNSAPDKSGLPSDRFSAERTGGSVSTLTIQRTQQEDSAVYLCASSLWDSPQETQYFGPGTRLLVL.

The rearrangement joins TRBV19 to TRBJ2-2; perhaps TRBD1 as D (6 bases). The CDR3 covers 14 residues. The ends were cut back, 6 bases at V and 6 bases at J, with 14 bases in the middle. Looked up from germline, CDR1 is LNHDA and CDR2 is SQIVND (reference sequence). The CDR3 DNA sequence: TGTGCCAGTAGCGCTACAGGGTCGGCCGGGGAGCTGTTTTTT. Protein sequence: CASSATGSAGELFF.

The CDR3 nucleotides are TGTGCCAGCAGTAGAGGGGGCGGCTACACCTTC. This gives the protein CASSRGGGYTF. The chain recombines TRBV12-3 or TRBV12-4 with TRBJ1-2; TRBD1 aligns across 7 bases. The CDR3 extends over 11 amino acids. The ends lost 5 bases at V and 8 bases at J; junction bases unmatched: 2.

This clone turned up a few times. This chain uses TRBV28 with TRBJ1-5; a weak D match, TRBD1 (6 bases). Trimming cost V 6 bases and J 7 bases, with 16 bases left between them. Germline loops: CDR1 MDHEN, CDR2 SYDVKM. The length of the CDR3 is 14 residues. The DNA of the CDR3 is TGTGCCAGCAGCTCCAACAGGGCGAAACAGCCCCAGCATTTT. Encoded protein: CASSSNRAKQPQHF.

V is TRBV3-1 (or the pseudogene TRBV3-2) and J is TRBJ1-3, with 7 bases aligning to TRBD1. Germline V gene lookup returns CDR1 LGHDT and CDR2 YNNKEL (reference sequence). The CDR3 extends over 15 amino acids. V was clipped by 1 base and J by 2 bases; unmatched bases: 2. The CDR3 DNA reads as TGTGCCAGCAGCCAAGGGAGGGGGCCTGGAAACACCATATATTTT. Residues: CASSQGRGPGNTIYF.